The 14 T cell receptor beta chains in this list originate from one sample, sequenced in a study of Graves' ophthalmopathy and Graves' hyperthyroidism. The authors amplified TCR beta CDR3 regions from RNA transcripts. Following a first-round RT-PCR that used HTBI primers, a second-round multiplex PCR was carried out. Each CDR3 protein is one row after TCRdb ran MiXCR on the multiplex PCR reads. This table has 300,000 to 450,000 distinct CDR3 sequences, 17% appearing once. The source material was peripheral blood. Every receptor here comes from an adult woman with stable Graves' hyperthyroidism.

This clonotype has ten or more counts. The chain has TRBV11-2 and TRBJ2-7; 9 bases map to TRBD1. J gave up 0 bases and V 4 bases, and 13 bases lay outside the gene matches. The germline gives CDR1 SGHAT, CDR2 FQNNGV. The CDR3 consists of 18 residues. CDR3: CASSSPGQGSPSSYEQYF. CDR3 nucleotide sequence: TGTGCCAGCAGCTCACCGGGACAGGGATCCCCCAGCTCCTACGAGCAGTACTTC.

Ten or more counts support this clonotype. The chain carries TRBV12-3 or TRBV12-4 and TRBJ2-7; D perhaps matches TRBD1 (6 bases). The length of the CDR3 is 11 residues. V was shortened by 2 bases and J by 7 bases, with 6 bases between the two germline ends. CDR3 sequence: CASSLRGEQYF. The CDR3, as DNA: TGTGCCAGCAGTTTAAGGGGGGAGCAGTACTTC.

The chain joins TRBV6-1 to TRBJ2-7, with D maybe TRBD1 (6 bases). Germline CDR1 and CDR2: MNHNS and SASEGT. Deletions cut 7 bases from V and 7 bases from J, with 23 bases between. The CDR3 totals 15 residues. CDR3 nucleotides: TGTGCCAGCACCAACACCGGGACCGGACAGAGGGAGCAGTACTTC. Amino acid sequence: CASTNTGTGQREQYF.

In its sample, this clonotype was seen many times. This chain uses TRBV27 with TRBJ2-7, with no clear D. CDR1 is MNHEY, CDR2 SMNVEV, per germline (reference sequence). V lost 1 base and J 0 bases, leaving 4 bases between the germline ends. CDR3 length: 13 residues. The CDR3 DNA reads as TGTGCCAGCAGTTTATTTCTCTCCTACGAGCAGTACTTC. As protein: CASSLFLSYEQYF.

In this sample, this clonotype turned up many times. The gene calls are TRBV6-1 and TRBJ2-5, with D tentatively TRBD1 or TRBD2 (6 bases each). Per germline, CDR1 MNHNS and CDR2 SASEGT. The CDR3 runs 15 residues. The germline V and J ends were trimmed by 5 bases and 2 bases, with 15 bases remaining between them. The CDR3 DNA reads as TGTGCCAGCAGTCTGGGGGCTAGCGAACAAGAGACCCAGTACTTC. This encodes CASSLGASEQETQYF.

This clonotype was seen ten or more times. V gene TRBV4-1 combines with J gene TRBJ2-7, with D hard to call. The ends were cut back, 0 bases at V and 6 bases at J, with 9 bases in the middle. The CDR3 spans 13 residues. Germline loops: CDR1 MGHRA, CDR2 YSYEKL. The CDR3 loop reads CASSQDGQLEQYF. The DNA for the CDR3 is TGCGCCAGCAGCCAAGATGGCCAGCTCGAGCAGTACTTC.

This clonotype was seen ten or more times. The CDR3 protein is CASRLPLAGSYEQYF. The DNA for the CDR3 is TGTGCCAGCAGACTACCACTAGCGGGAAGTTACGAGCAGTACTTC. The chain combines TRBV6-1 with TRBJ2-7; 10 nucleotides align to TRBD2. Trimming removed 6 bases from V and 4 bases from J; junction bases left unmatched: 9. CDR1 is MNHNS and CDR2 is SASEGT in the germline V gene. The CDR3 loop spans 15 amino acids.

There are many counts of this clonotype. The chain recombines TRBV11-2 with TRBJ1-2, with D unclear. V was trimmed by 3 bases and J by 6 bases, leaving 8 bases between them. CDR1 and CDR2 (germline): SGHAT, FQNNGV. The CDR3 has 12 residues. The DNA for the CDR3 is TGTGCCAGCAGCTTCGGGAGGGATGGCTACACCTTC. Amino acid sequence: CASSFGRDGYTF. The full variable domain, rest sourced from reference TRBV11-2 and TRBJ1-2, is EAGVAQSPRYKIIEKRQSVAFWCNPISGHATLYWYQQILGQGPKLLIQFQNNGVVDDSQLPKDRFSAERLKGVDSTLKIQPAKLEDSAVYLCASSFGRDGYTFGSGTRLTVV.

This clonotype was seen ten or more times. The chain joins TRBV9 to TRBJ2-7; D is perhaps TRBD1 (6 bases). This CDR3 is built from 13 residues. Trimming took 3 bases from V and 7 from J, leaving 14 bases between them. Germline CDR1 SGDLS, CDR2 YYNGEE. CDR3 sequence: CASSEDSLGEQYF. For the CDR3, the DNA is TGTGCCAGCAGCGAGGACAGCCTGGGGGAGCAGTACTTC. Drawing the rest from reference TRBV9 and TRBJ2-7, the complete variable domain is DSGVTQTPKHLITATGQRVTLRCSPRSGDLSVYWYQQSLDQGLQFLIQYYNGEERAKGNILERFSAQQFPDLHSELNLSSLELGDSALYFCASSEDSLGEQYFGPGTRLTVT.

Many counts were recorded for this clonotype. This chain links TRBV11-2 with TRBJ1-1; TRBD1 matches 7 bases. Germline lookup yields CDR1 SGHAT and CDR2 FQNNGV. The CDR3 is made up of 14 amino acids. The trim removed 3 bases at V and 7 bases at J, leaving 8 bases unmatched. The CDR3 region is CASSLTGYFGEAFF. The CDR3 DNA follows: TGTGCCAGCAGCTTGACAGGGTATTTCGGTGAAGCTTTCTTT.

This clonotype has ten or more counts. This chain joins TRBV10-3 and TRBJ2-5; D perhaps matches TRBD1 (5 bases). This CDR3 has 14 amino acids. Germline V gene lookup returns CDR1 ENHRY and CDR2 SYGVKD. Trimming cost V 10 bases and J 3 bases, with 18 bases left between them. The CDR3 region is CATASQGGEETQYF. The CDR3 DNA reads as TGTGCCACCGCTAGTCAGGGTGGGGAAGAGACCCAGTACTTC.

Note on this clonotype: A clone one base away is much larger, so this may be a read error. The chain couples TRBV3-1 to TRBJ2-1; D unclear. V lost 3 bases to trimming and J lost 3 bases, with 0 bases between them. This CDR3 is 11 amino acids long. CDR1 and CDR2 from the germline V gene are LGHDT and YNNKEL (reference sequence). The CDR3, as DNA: TGTGCCAGCAGCCACTACAATGAGCAGTTCTTC. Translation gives CASSHYNEQFF.

CDR3 protein: CASSVWTGNEQYF. The CDR3 DNA reads as TGTGCCAGCAGTGTATGGACAGGGAACGAGCAGTACTTC. This chain joins TRBV6-4 and TRBJ2-7; 8 bases agree with TRBD1. Germline CDR1 reads MRHNA; CDR2 reads SNTAGT. CDR3 length: 13 amino acids. The V gene end was trimmed by 4 bases and the J gene end by 5 bases; junction bases not matched to a gene: 4.

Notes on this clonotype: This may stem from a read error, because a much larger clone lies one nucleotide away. CDR3 region: CASSLSSQGVTESFF. In DNA, the CDR3 is TGTGCCAGCAGTTTATCGAGTCAGGGGGTTACTGAATCTTTCTTT. The chain uses TRBV27 and TRBJ1-1, with 7 bases aligning to TRBD1. The CDR3 is 15 residues long. The germline CDR1 and CDR2 sequences are MNHEY and SMNVEV (reference sequence).